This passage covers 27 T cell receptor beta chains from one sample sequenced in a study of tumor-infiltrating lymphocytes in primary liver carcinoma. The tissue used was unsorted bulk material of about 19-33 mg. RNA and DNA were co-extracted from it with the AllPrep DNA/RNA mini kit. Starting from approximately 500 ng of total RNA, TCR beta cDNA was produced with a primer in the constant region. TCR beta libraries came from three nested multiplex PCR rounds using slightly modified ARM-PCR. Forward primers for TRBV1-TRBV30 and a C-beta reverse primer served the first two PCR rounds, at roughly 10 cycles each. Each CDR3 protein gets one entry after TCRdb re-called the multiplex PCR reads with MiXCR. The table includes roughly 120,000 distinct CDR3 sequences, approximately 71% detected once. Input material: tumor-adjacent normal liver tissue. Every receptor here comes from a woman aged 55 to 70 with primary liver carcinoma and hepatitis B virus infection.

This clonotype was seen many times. The CDR3 DNA reads as TGCGCCAGCAGCTTAGGACAGCATAATTCACCCCTCCACTTT. Encoded protein: CASSLGQHNSPLHF. The chain uses TRBV5-1 and TRBJ1-6; tentatively, D is TRBD1 (6 bases). The germline V gene encodes CDR1 SGHRS and CDR2 YFSETQ. Trimming removed 2 bases at V and 5 bases at J, with 8 bases between. This CDR3 has 14 amino acids.

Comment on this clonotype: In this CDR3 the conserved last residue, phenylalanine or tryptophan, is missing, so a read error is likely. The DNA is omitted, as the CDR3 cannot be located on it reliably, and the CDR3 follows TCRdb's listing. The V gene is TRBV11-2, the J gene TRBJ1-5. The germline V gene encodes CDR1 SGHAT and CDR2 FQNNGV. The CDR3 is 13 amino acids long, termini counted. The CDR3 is CASSLEGNRPQHS.

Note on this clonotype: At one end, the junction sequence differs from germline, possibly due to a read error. This chain's CDR3 is CTSSQVGELEAQLQHF. The CDR3 DNA sequence: TGCACCAGCAGCCAAGTGGGGGAGCTTGAGGCCCAGCTCCAGCATTTT. This sequence joins TRBV4-1 and TRBJ1-5; tentatively, D is TRBD1 (5 bases). This CDR3 has 16 residues. CDR1 and CDR2 from the germline V gene are MGHRA and YSYEKL.

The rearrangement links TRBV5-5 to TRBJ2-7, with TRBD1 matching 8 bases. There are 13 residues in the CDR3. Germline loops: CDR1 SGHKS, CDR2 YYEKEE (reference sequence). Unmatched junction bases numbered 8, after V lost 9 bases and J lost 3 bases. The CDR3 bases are TGTGCCACTAGCTTCGGACAGGGCTACGAGCAGTACTTC. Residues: CATSFGQGYEQYF.

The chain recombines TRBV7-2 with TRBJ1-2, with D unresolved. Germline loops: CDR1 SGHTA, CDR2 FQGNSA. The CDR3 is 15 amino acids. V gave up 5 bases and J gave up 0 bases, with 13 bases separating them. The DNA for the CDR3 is TGTGCCAGCAGCCCACAGAGGGCGGCTAACTATGGCTACACCTTC. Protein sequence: CASSPQRAANYGYTF.

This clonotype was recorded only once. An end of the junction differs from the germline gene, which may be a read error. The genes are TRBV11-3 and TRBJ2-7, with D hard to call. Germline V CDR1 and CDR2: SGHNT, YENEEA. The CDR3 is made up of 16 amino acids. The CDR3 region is CASNLERSSSCYEQYF. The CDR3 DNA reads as TGTGCCAGCAACTTAGAAAGGTCCAGCAGCTGCTACGAGCAGTACTTC.

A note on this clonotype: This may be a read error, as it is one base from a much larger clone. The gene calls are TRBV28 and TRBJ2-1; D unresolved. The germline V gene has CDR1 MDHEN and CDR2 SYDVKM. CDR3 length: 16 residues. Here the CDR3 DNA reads TGTGACAGCAGCCCGGCAACCCTGACTGACAATCATTCGCAGTTCTTC. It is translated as CDSSPATLTDNHSQFF.

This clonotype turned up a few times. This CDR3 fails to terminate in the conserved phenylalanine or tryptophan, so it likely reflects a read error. In DNA, the CDR3 is TGTGCCAGCAGTGAAGCGAAGACGAGGCTGGACACTGAAGCTTTCTAT. It codes for CASSEAKTRLDTEAFY. The J gene is TRBJ1-1, the V gene TRBV6-1; D is ambiguous. Germline loops: CDR1 MNHNS, CDR2 SASEGT. The V end was cut by 0 bases, the J end by 3 bases, with 14 bases between. The CDR3 has 16 residues.

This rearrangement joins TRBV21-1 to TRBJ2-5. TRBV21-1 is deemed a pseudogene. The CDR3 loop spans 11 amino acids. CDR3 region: CAINKRETQYF. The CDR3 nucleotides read TGTGCCATCAACAAACGGGAGACCCAGTACTTC.

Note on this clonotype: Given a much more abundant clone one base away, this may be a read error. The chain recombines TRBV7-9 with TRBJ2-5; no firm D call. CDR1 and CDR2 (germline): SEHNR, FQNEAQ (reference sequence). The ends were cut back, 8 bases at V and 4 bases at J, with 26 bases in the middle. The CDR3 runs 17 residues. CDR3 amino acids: CASGPSTYSRRGETQYF. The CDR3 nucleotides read TGTGCCAGCGGCCCTAGTACGTACTCCAGACGAGGAGAGACCCAGTACTTC.

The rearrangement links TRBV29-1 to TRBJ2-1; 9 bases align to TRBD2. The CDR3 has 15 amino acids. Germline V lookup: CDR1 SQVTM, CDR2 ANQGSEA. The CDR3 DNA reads TGCGGCATTCTGGGGGCTAGCGGGAAAGTTTATGAGCAGTTCTTC. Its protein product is CGILGASGKVYEQFF.

The DNA of the CDR3 is TGTGCCAGCAGTTTTCATGCGGGAGGGGCCAATGGGGAGCTGTTTTTT. This encodes CASSFHAGGANGELFF. The genes are TRBV12-3 or TRBV12-4 and TRBJ2-2; TRBD2 agrees at 9 bases. The V segment lost 3 bases and the J segment 8 bases; nucleotides outside the gene matches: 10. This CDR3 region has 16 residues.

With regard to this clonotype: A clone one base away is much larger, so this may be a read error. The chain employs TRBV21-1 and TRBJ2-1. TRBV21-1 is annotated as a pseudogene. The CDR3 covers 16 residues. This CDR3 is CASCKVFSSSYNEQFF. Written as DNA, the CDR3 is TGTGCCAGCTGCAAAGTGTTTTCAAGCTCCTACAATGAGCAGTTCTTC.

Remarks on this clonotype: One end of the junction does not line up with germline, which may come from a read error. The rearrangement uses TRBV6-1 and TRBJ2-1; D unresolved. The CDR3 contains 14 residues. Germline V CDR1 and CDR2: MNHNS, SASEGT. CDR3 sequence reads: CVSSTWALGSEQFF. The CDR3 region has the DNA TGTGTCAGCAGTACATGGGCTCTGGGATCTGAGCAGTTCTTC.

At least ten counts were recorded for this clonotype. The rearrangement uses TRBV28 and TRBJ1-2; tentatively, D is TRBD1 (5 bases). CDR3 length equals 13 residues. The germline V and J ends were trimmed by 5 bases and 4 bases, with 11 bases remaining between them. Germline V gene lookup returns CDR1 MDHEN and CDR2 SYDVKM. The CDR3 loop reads CASSPPGGYGYTF. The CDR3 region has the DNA TGTGCCAGCAGTCCCCCGGGGGGCTATGGCTACACCTTC.

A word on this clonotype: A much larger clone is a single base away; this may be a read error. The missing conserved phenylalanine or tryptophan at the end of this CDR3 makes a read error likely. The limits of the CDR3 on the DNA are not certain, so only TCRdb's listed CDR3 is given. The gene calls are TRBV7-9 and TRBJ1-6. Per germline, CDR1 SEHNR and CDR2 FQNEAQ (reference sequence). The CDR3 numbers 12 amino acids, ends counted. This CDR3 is CASSLSGAGLRL.

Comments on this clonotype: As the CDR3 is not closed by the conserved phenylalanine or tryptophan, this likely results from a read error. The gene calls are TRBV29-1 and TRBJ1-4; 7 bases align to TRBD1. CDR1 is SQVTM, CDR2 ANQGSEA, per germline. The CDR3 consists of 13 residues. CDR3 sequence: CSVGGGGYEKLFS. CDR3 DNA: TGCAGTGTTGGAGGGGGCGGATATGAAAAACTGTTTTCT.

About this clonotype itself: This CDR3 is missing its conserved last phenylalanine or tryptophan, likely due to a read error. The CDR3 DNA reads TGTGCCAGCAGCTTACACCCTAGCGGATACAAAGAGCAGTTCTCC. This sequence encodes CASSLHPSGYKEQFS. The J gene is TRBJ2-1, the V gene TRBV11-2, with 7 bases fitting TRBD2. Germline V gene data show CDR1 as SGHAT and CDR2 as FQNNGV. CDR3 size: 15 residues.

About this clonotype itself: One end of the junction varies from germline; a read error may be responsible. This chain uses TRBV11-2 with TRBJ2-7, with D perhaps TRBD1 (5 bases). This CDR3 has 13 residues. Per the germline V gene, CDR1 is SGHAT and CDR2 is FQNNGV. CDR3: CTISAAGAYEQYF. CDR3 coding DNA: TGTACCATCAGCGCCGCTGGGGCCTACGAGCAATACTTC.

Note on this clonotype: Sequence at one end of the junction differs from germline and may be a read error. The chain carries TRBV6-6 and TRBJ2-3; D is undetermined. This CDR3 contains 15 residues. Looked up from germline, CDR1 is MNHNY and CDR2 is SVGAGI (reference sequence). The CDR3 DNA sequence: TGTGCCAGCACCTTAGGGTGGGCGAGCACAGATACGCACTATTTT. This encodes CASTLGWASTDTHYF.

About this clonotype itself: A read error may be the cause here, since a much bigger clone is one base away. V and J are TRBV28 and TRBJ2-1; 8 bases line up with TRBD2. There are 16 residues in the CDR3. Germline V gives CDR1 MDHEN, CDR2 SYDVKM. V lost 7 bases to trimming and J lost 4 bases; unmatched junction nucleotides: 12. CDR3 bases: TGTGCCAGCAAACCCCCGGGACTAGTGGTATACAATGAGCAGTTCTTC. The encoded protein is CASKPPGLVVYNEQFF. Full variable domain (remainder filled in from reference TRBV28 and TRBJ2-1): DVKVTQSSRYLVKRTGEKVFLECVQDMDHENMFWYRQDPGLGLRLIYFSYDVKMKEKGDIPEGYSVSREKKERFSLILESASTNQTSMYLCASKPPGLVVYNEQFFGPGTRLTVL.

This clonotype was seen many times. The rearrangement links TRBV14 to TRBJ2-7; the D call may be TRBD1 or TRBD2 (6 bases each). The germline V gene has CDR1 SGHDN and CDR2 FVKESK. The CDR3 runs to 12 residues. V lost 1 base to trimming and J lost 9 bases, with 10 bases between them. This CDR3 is CASSQGGTTQYF. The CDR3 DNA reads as TGTGCCAGCAGCCAAGGCGGGACAACGCAGTACTTC.

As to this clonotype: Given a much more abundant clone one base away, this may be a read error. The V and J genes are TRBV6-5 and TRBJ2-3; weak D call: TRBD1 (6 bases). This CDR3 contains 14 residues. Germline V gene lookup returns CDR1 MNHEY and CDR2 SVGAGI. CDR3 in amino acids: CAGSNGRGTDTQYF. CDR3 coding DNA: TGTGCCGGCAGCAATGGCAGGGGAACAGATACGCAGTATTTT.

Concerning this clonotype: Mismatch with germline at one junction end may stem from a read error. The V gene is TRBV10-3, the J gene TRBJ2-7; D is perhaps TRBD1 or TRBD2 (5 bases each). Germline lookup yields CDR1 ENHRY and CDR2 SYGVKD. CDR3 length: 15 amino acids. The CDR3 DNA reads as TGTGCCATTAGTGAGTCGAGCGGACAAACCTACGAGCAGTACTTC. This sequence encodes CAISESSGQTYEQYF.

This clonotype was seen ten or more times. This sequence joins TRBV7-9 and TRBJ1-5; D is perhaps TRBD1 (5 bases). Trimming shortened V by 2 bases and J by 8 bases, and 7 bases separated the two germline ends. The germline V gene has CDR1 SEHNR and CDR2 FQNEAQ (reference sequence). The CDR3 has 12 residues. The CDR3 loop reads CASSLLGEPQHF. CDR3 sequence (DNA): TGTGCCAGCAGCTTATTGGGGGAGCCCCAGCATTTT.

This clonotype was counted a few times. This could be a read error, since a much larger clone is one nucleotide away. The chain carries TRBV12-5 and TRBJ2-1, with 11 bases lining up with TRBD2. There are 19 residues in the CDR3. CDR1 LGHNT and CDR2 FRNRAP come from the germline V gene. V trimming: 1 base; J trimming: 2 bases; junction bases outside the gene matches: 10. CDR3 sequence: CASGLANGLAGNPYNEQFF. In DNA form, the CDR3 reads TGTGCTAGTGGTTTGGCAAACGGACTAGCGGGTAACCCCTACAATGAGCAGTTCTTC. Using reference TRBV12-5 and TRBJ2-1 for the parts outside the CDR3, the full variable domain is DARVTQTPRHKVTEMGQEVTMRCQPILGHNTVFWYRQTMMQGLELLAYFRNRAPLDDSGMPKDRFSAEMPDATLATLKIQPSEPRDSAVYFCASGLANGLAGNPYNEQFFGPGTRLTVL.

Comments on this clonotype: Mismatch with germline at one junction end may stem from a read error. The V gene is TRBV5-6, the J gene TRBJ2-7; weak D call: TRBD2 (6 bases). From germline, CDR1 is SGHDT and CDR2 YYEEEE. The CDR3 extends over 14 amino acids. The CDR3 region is CASSQISGYYKQYF. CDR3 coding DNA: TGTGCCAGCAGCCAGATTAGCGGATACTACAAGCAGTACTTC.